This passage covers 14 T cell receptor beta chains from one sample sequenced in a study of cytomegalovirus exposure and HLA in healthy donors. Amplification used 60 Vbeta primers and 13 Jbeta primers. Clones were read by immunoSEQ multiplex PCR, and TCRdb kept only the in-frame ones, dropping some. The sample holds 200,000 to 250,000 clones, over 65% seen once. Sequences were obtained from PBMCs. The receptors were sampled from a woman in her twenties or thirties in good health and CMV-seronegative.

This clone showed up just once. The chain employs TRBV5-4 and TRBJ2-1; TRBD2 aligns across 13 bases. Germline V gene lookup returns CDR1 SGHNT and CDR2 YYREEE (reference sequence). V was pared by 6 bases and J by 7 bases, with 10 bases of the junction left unmatched. This CDR3 is 16 amino acids long. As DNA, the CDR3 is TGTGCCAGCACCCAAGGACTAGCGGGAGTAGTGAATGAGCAGTTCTTC. It yields the protein CASTQGLAGVVNEQFF. The whole variable domain, filled in from reference TRBV5-4 and TRBJ2-1, reads ETGVTQSPTHLIKTRGQQVTLRCSSQSGHNTVSWYQQALGQGPQFIFQYYREEENGRGNFPPRFSGLQFPNYSSELNVNALELDDSALYLCASTQGLAGVVNEQFFGPGTRLTVL.

The V call is TRBV7-6, the J call TRBJ2-7, with 7 bases matching TRBD2. Germline CDR1 SGHVS, CDR2 FNYEAQ. V lost 1 base to trimming and J lost 4 bases; unmatched junction nucleotides: 7. CDR3 size: 15 residues. The CDR3 region is CASSLVAGVLYEQYF. CDR3 nucleotides: TGTGCCAGCAGCTTAGTGGCGGGAGTTCTATACGAGCAGTACTTC.

The V and J genes are TRBV9 and TRBJ1-2; D call uncertain. V lost 5 bases, J lost 2 bases, and 4 bases lay in between. CDR3 length: 11 residues. Looked up from germline, CDR1 is SGDLS and CDR2 is YYNGEE. This CDR3 is CASRSNYGYTF. CDR3 DNA: TGTGCCAGCAGATCAAACTATGGCTACACCTTC.

The genes are TRBV10-2 and TRBJ2-1; TRBD2 is a possible D gene (6 bases). This CDR3 is built from 16 residues. Germline V gene sequence: CDR1 WSHSY, CDR2 SAAADI. V was pared by 3 bases and J by 0 bases, with 12 bases between. The CDR3 spells CASSDLRGSSYNEQFF. The CDR3 DNA is TGCGCCAGCAGTGATCTCCGGGGGAGCTCCTACAATGAGCAGTTCTTC.

The rearrangement joins TRBV28 to TRBJ1-1; D is ambiguous. Per germline, CDR1 MDHEN and CDR2 SYDVKM. Trimming pared 10 bases from V and 8 bases from J, leaving 14 bases between. This CDR3 has 11 amino acids. The chain's CDR3 is CATREITEAFF. The CDR3 DNA reads as TGTGCCACGCGGGAGATAACAGAAGCTTTCTTT. Full variable domain (rest looked up from reference TRBV28 and TRBJ1-1): DVKVTQSSRYLVKRTGEKVFLECVQDMDHENMFWYRQDPGLGLRLIYFSYDVKMKEKGDIPEGYSVSREKKERFSLILESASTNQTSMYLCATREITEAFFGQGTRLTVV.

The rearrangement joins TRBV14 to TRBJ2-1, with 7 bases that match TRBD2. Germline CDR1 is SGHDN and CDR2 is FVKESK. V was pared by 4 bases and J by 7 bases, with 13 bases of the junction left unmatched. This CDR3 contains 16 residues. The CDR3 nucleotides read TGTGCCAGCAGCCTCTTTGGGACCCACGGGGGGAATGAGCAGTTCTTC. Protein sequence: CASSLFGTHGGNEQFF. The entire variable domain, with the rest obtained from reference TRBV14 and TRBJ2-1, is as follows: EAGVTQFPSHSVIEKGQTVTLRCDPISGHDNLYWYRRVMGKEIKFLLHFVKESKQDESGMPNNRFLAERTGGTYSTLKVQPAELEDSGVYFCASSLFGTHGGNEQFFGPGTRLTVL.

This clone was observed a few times. The rearrangement links TRBV6-1 to TRBJ1-5; 10 bases map to TRBD1. The CDR3 is 13 amino acids. Germline trimming cut 8 bases from V and 4 bases from J; bases unmatched to any gene: 2. Germline CDR1 and CDR2: MNHNS and SASEGT. The CDR3 loop is CASEDRGNQPQHF. In nucleotides, the CDR3 is TGTGCCAGCGAGGACAGGGGGAATCAGCCCCAGCATTTT.

V usage is TRBV21-1 and J usage is TRBJ1-6; TRBD1, as called in the table, went unchecked against the DNA. TRBV21-1 is noted as a pseudogene. This CDR3 contains 15 residues. The chain's CDR3 is CASSKIYSPNSPLHF. DNA of the CDR3: TGTGCCAGCAGCAAGATATACAGCCCTAATTCACCCCTCCACTTT.

The gene calls are TRBV30 and TRBJ2-5; 7 bases are shared with TRBD1. The J segment lost 9 bases and the V segment lost 2 bases, leaving 9 bases of the junction unmatched. This CDR3 contains 13 residues. The germline V gene has CDR1 GTSNPN and CDR2 SVGIG (reference sequence). CDR3 amino acids: CAWSSINQGAQYF. The CDR3, as DNA: TGTGCCTGGAGTAGTATAAACCAGGGGGCCCAGTACTTC.

The count of this clone is one. The CDR3 is CASSPGQGDEKLFF. CDR3 nucleotide sequence: TGTGCCAGCAGCCCGGGACAGGGGGATGAAAAACTGTTTTTT. This chain uses TRBV7-9 with TRBJ1-4, with 11 nucleotides matching TRBD1. V lost 5 bases to trimming and J lost 6 bases; unmatched junction nucleotides: 2. Germline CDR1 SEHNR, CDR2 FQNEAQ (reference sequence). This CDR3 has 14 residues.

V and J are TRBV19 and TRBJ1-5; D not resolved. The V end was cut by 6 bases, the J end by 0 bases, with 15 bases between. This CDR3 spans 16 amino acids. Germline loops: CDR1 LNHDA, CDR2 SQIVND (reference sequence). The CDR3 coding sequence is TGTGCCAGTAGACACCCGAGGCGGGATAGCAATCAGCCCCAGCATTTT. Its protein product is CASRHPRRDSNQPQHF.

The chain combines TRBV5-6 with TRBJ1-2, with 7 nucleotides matching TRBD1. Trimming took 4 bases from V and 0 from J; bases not matched to a gene: 6. The CDR3 contains 15 residues. CDR1 SGHDT and CDR2 YYEEEE come from the germline V gene. The CDR3 region is CASSRTTGSNYGYTF. The CDR3 coding sequence is TGTGCCAGCAGCAGGACGACAGGGTCTAACTATGGCTACACCTTC.

This chain joins TRBV29-1 and TRBJ1-2; possibly TRBD1 for D (6 bases). The CDR3 has 14 residues. V was trimmed by 4 bases and J by 8 bases, leaving 20 bases between them. The germline CDR1 and CDR2 sequences are SQVTM and ANQGSEA. CDR3 in amino acids: CSVGTGGALRGYTF. CDR3 in DNA: TGCAGCGTTGGGACCGGGGGGGCCTTACGAGGCTACACCTTC.

The V and J genes are TRBV27 and TRBJ2-3; 8 positions match TRBD1. With V trimmed by 7 bases and J by 2 bases, 8 bases remained unmatched. Looked up from germline, CDR1 is MNHEY and CDR2 is SMNVEV (reference sequence). The CDR3 runs 15 residues. The chain's CDR3 is CASKGWGQATDTQYF. In DNA form, the CDR3 reads TGTGCCAGCAAGGGGTGGGGACAGGCCACAGATACGCAGTATTTT.